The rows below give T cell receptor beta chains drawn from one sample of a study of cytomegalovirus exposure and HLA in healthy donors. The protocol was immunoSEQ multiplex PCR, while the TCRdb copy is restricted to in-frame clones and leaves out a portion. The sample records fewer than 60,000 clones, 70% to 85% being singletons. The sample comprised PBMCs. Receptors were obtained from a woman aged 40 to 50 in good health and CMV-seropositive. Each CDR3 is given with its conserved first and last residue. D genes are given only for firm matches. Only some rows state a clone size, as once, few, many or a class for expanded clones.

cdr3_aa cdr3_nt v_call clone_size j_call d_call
CASSFWPGQQNSPLHF TGTGCCAGCAGCTTTTGGCCGGGACAGCAAAATTCACCCCTCCACTTT TRBV7-6 NA TRBJ1-6 TRBD1
CASAHGQGGNQPQHF TGTGCCAGCGCACATGGACAGGGTGGCAATCAGCCCCAGCATTTT TRBV2 once TRBJ1-5 TRBD1
CASSLGGTTSTDTQYF TGCGCCAGCAGCTTAGGGGGCACCACTAGCACAGATACGCAGTATTTT TRBV5-1 once TRBJ2-3 TRBD1
CASSPSGVVSYEQYF TGTGCCAGCAGCCCTTCCGGGGTGGTATCCTACGAGCAGTACTTC TRBV6-6 NA TRBJ2-7 NA
CASSSQGSYEQFF TGTGCCAGTAGTTCCCAGGGTTCTTATGAGCAGTTCTTC TRBV19 NA TRBJ2-1 NA
CSVGDRNTEAFF TGCAGCGTTGGGGACAGGAACACTGAAGCTTTCTTT TRBV29-1 once TRBJ1-1 TRBD1
CASGRLAGGLIQETQYF TGTGCCAGCGGACGATTAGCGGGGGGCTTAATCCAAGAGACCCAGTACTTC TRBV7-2 few TRBJ2-5 TRBD2
CASSPGASGANVLTF TGCGCCAGCAGTCCTGGGGCCTCTGGGGCCAACGTCCTGACTTTC TRBV10-1 NA TRBJ2-6 NA
CASRADDRDNQPQHF TGTGCCAGCAGGGCGGACGACAGGGACAATCAGCCCCAGCATTTT TRBV2 NA TRBJ1-5 TRBD1
CASSRTYSNQPQHF TGTGCCAGCTCACGAACCTATAGCAATCAGCCCCAGCATTTT TRBV18 NA TRBJ1-5 NA
CASSIGQGRVYTF TGTGCCAGTAGCATCGGACAGGGACGAGTCTACACCTTC TRBV19 NA TRBJ1-2 TRBD1
CASSLGGRGNQETQYF TGCGCCAGCAGCTTGGGTGGCAGGGGTAACCAAGAGACCCAGTACTTC TRBV5-1 NA TRBJ2-5 NA
CASSLGGTPSGAFF TGTGCCAGCAGCTTGGGCGGGACCCCAAGTGGTGCTTTCTTT TRBV5-4 NA TRBJ1-1 NA
CASSLGPEEETQYF TGTGCCAGCAGCTTAGGGCCTGAAGAAGAGACCCAGTACTTC TRBV11-3 NA TRBJ2-5 NA
CASSPQGGATEAFF TGCGCCAGCAGTCCACAGGGAGGGGCCACTGAAGCTTTCTTT TRBV10-2 NA TRBJ1-1 NA
CASTIRSGGNVLTF TGTGCCAGCACCATTCGGTCAGGTGGCAACGTCCTGACTTTC TRBV6-1 NA TRBJ2-6 NA
CATSRDLLQGRYEQYF TGTGCCACCAGCAGAGATTTGTTGCAGGGTAGGTACGAGCAGTACTTC TRBV15 NA TRBJ2-7 NA
CASSAGGGPAYGYTF TGTGCCAGCAGCGCCGGGGGAGGTCCAGCCTATGGCTACACCTTC TRBV9 NA TRBJ1-2 NA
CASSPGTLSYNEQFF TGTGCCAGCAGTCCAGGGACACTATCCTACAATGAGCAGTTCTTC TRBV6-6 NA TRBJ2-1 NA
CATNSDRGNSPLHF TGTGCCACCAATAGTGACAGGGGAAATTCACCCCTCCACTTT TRBV15 NA TRBJ1-6 TRBD1
CASSPQRGETQYF TGTGCCAGCTCACCCCAACGAGGGGAGACCCAGTACTTC TRBV18 once TRBJ2-5 NA